This T cell receptor (beta chain) was captured by sequencing in a study of blood T cell repertoires in COVID-19. The overall study: COVID-19 samples, acute and convalescent, were from the United States, Italy and Spain.

While infection was still active, Seattle patients were enrolled and then followed longitudinally. V shed 0 bases and J shed 5 bases, with 14 bases lying between them. The CDR3 has 15 amino acids. The germline V gene encodes CDR1 SGHNT and CDR2 YYREEE (reference sequence). Per the original data handling: Estimates of nucleated cell counts were drawn from the amplification of reference gene primers. TCRdb's copy holds only in-frame clones and misses some; the assay was immunoSEQ multiplex PCR. That table furnishes V, J and clone size, whereas the DNA furnished D and trimming. In the table there are under 85,000 clones, 75% to 90% of which are singletons.

The clonotype originates from a man aged 40-49 years with COVID-19, enrolled during active disease. Sample: peripheral blood. The chain carries TRBV5-4 and TRBJ1-2; D possibly corresponds to TRBD1 (6 bases). The chain's CDR3 is CASSLETRGWYGYTF. DNA for the CDR3: TGTGCCAGCAGCTTGGAGACCAGGGGTTGGTATGGCTACACCTTC.